The T cell receptor (beta chain) under discussion was sequenced for a study of neurological immune-mediated disorders. The ends were cut back, 2 bases at V and 1 base at J, with 11 bases in the middle. This CDR3 is 14 amino acids long. In germline, CDR1 is DFQATT, CDR2 SNEGSKA (reference sequence). MiXCR, run by TCRdb on the 5' RACE reads, gives a single entry per CDR3 protein. This repertoire shows 50,000 or so distinct CDR3 sequences, roughly 3.5% found once; its top ten account for approximately 6.5%. This clonotype was detected many times. This TCR was sampled from a woman aged 60-75 years with multiple sclerosis. The V and J genes are TRBV20-1 and TRBJ1-1; D remains unclear. The sample was PBMCs. CDR3: CSARTHVKNTEAFF. As DNA, the CDR3 is TGCAGTGCTAGAACCCATGTCAAGAACACTGAAGCTTTCTTT.